Each of the 22 T cell receptor beta chains below was sequenced from the same sample in a study of CD8 T cells in ankylosing spondylitis. Study-wide results and limits: Roughly eight highly homologous variants made up a TCR beta motif that seemed to typify ankylosing spondylitis blood.

These receptors' antigens are unknown. TCRdb redid the calling of the 5' RACE reads with MiXCR, one entry per CDR3 protein. The sample carries a few hundred thousand distinct CDR3 sequences, approximately 20% recorded once. The sample consisted of blood, either unsorted or a sorted T cell fraction (not recorded which). Receptor source: a male donor with ankylosing spondylitis.

The rearrangement uses TRBV5-1 and TRBJ2-1; 10 nucleotides align to TRBD2. The germline gives CDR1 SGHRS, CDR2 YFSETQ. V lost 0 bases and J lost 4; bases outside the gene matches: 4. The CDR3 spans 16 residues. CDR3 amino acids: CASSLESGRVYNEQFF. CDR3 DNA sequence: TGCGCCAGCAGCTTGGAGAGCGGGAGGGTGTACAATGAGCAGTTCTTC.

This clonotype was detected a few times. The chain has TRBV9 and TRBJ2-1, with a possible D match to TRBD1 (6 bases). The germline V gene has CDR1 SGDLS and CDR2 YYNGEE. V lost 4 bases to trimming and J lost 6 bases, with 8 bases between them. This CDR3 has 12 residues. CDR3 region: CASSKGVNEQFF. The CDR3 coding sequence is TGTGCCAGCAGCAAGGGGGTCAATGAGCAGTTCTTC.

This clonotype has a handful of counts. V usage is TRBV20-1 and J usage is TRBJ2-7, with a possible D match to TRBD2 (5 bases). V shed 4 bases and J shed 2 bases, with 9 bases lying between them. Germline V gene data show CDR1 as DFQATT and CDR2 as SNEGSKA (reference sequence). The CDR3 has 12 residues. CDR3 protein: CSATGVPYEQYF. The CDR3 bases are TGCAGTGCTACCGGGGTGCCCTACGAGCAGTACTTC.

This clonotype appeared many times. The genes are TRBV5-6 and TRBJ2-3; D is uncertain. The V end was cut by 0 bases, the J end by 0 bases, with 11 bases between. Germline-derived CDR1 and CDR2 are SGHDT and YYEEEE. The CDR3 totals 16 residues. The CDR3 sequence: CASSLVGGVSTDTQYF. CDR3 bases: TGTGCCAGCAGCTTGGTTGGTGGAGTTAGCACAGATACGCAGTATTTT.

This clonotype was counted between two and nine times. The V call is TRBV6-1, the J call TRBJ2-7; unclear D gene. The CDR3 spans 15 residues. The ends were cut back, 3 bases at V and 1 base at J, with 13 bases in the middle. Germline-derived CDR1 and CDR2 are MNHNS and SASEGT. CDR3 coding DNA: TGTGCCAGCAGTGATCCACCAATACCATCCTACGAGCAGTACTTC. Translated: CASSDPPIPSYEQYF.

V gene TRBV5-1 combines with J gene TRBJ1-6; 8 bases match TRBD1. The J segment lost 7 bases and the V segment lost 1 base, leaving 7 bases of the junction unmatched. The germline CDR1 and CDR2 sequences are SGHRS and YFSETQ. CDR3 length: 16 amino acids. The chain's CDR3 is CASSLQGQGPNSPLHF. The CDR3 DNA sequence: TGCGCCAGCAGCTTGCAAGGACAGGGCCCAAATTCACCCCTCCACTTT.

The chain has TRBV6-1 and TRBJ2-7; TRBD1 matches at 9 bases. The CDR3 runs to 15 residues. CDR1 MNHNS and CDR2 SASEGT come from the germline V gene. The V and J ends lost 3 bases and 6 bases, in that order; junction bases with no gene match: 9. CDR3 nucleotide sequence: TGTGCCAGCAGTGACAGACAGGGGGTTTTAGGCGAGCAGTACTTC. Its translation: CASSDRQGVLGEQYF.

This clonotype has just a few counts. V usage is TRBV6-1 and J usage is TRBJ2-5; D unresolved. In germline, CDR1 is MNHNS, CDR2 SASEGT. The CDR3 is 12 residues long. V lost 8 bases, J lost 7 bases, and 14 bases lay in between. The CDR3 DNA follows: TGTGCCAGCGGGGAATGGGTCGGGACCCAGTACTTC. Translation gives CASGEWVGTQYF.

The chain carries TRBV6-1 and TRBJ2-3; 11 bases align to TRBD2. V lost 6 bases and J lost 2; bases outside the gene matches: 7. CDR3 length equals 16 residues. Germline V gives CDR1 MNHNS, CDR2 SASEGT. The CDR3 region is CASRKLAGDYTDTQYF. CDR3 DNA sequence: TGTGCCAGCAGAAAACTAGCGGGGGATTACACAGATACGCAGTATTTT.

The rearrangement joins TRBV28 to TRBJ1-4, with D possibly being TRBD1 (5 bases). This CDR3 comprises 13 residues. With 3 bases removed from V and 7 bases from J, the gap between germline ends came to 9 bases. CDR1 and CDR2 (germline): MDHEN, SYDVKM. CDR3 nucleotides: TGTGCCAGCAGTTTGGGCAGGGCTGAAAAACTGTTTTTT. It is translated as CASSLGRAEKLFF.

The chain is built from TRBV27 and TRBJ2-1; no reliable D call. Germline V gene data show CDR1 as MNHEY and CDR2 as SMNVEV (reference sequence). Trimming removed 2 bases from V and 5 bases from J, with 13 bases in between. The CDR3 consists of 15 residues. The chain's CDR3 is CASSLRVTSHNEQFF. The DNA for the CDR3 is TGTGCCAGCAGTTTAAGGGTGACGTCCCACAATGAGCAGTTCTTC.

This clonotype was detected only once. V usage is TRBV7-2 and J usage is TRBJ2-7; D remains ambiguous. This CDR3 region has 16 residues. Germline V gives CDR1 SGHTA, CDR2 FQGNSA. Trimming took off 1 base at V and 4 bases at J, with 17 bases between the two ends. The DNA of the CDR3 is TGTGCCAGCAGCTTAGAATCCGATCTAGGTACTTACGAGCAGTACTTC. It specifies CASSLESDLGTYEQYF.

The chain has TRBV7-6 and TRBJ1-2; 7 nucleotides align to TRBD1. The CDR3 is 16 amino acids. V lost 2 bases to trimming and J lost 5 bases; unmatched junction nucleotides: 11. Germline-derived CDR1 and CDR2 are SGHVS and FNYEAQ. CDR3 bases: TGTGCCAGCAGCTTAAGCTTATCTGGGACAGAATATGGCTACACCTTC. This sequence encodes CASSLSLSGTEYGYTF.

In its sample, this clonotype was seen once. The chain combines TRBV20-1 with TRBJ2-1; 10 positions match TRBD2. The CDR3 is 14 amino acids. Germline CDR1 and CDR2: DFQATT and SNEGSKA (reference sequence). Trimming took 0 bases from V and 7 from J; bases not matched to a gene: 3. The CDR3 loop is CSARDSAGGNEQFF. The CDR3 coding sequence is TGCAGTGCTAGAGATTCAGCGGGAGGGAATGAGCAGTTCTTC.

J is TRBJ2-3 and V is TRBV20-1, with D perhaps TRBD1 (7 bases). This CDR3 comprises 15 residues. CDR1 and CDR2 from the germline V gene are DFQATT and SNEGSKA (reference sequence). The V gene lost 6 bases and the J gene lost 2 bases, with 18 bases spanning the gap. The CDR3 sequence is CSARGETYTTDTQYF. For the CDR3, the DNA is TGCAGTGCCAGGGGGGAAACCTATACCACAGATACGCAGTATTTT.

The chain links TRBV10-1 to TRBJ2-1; TRBD2 might be the D (6 bases). Trimming cost V 0 bases and J 0 bases, with 6 bases left between them. The CDR3 is 15 amino acids. CDR1 is WNHNN, CDR2 SYGVQD, per germline (reference sequence). This chain's CDR3 is CASSESSGSYNEQFF. CDR3 DNA sequence: TGCGCCAGCAGTGAGTCTAGCGGCTCCTACAATGAGCAGTTCTTC.

The table lists this clonotype with a few counts. The chain joins TRBV6-1 to TRBJ2-7, with 13 positions matching TRBD2. Germline lookup yields CDR1 MNHNS and CDR2 SASEGT. CDR3 length: 14 residues. V shed 8 bases and J 5 bases; nucleotides not matched to a gene: 6. The DNA for the CDR3 is TGTGCCAGCCACGGGACTAGCGGGATGAACGAGCAGTACTTC. Translated: CASHGTSGMNEQYF.

The V and J genes are TRBV19 and TRBJ1-1, with D possibly being TRBD1 (5 bases). Trimming took 4 bases from V and 7 from J, leaving 16 bases between them. The CDR3 spans 14 residues. CDR1 and CDR2 from the germline V gene are LNHDA and SQIVND (reference sequence). The CDR3 spells CASSTTPGGSEAFF. CDR3 DNA sequence: TGTGCCAGTAGTACAACCCCGGGGGGGAGTGAAGCTTTCTTT. The variable domain in full, completed from reference TRBV19 and TRBJ1-1, reads DGGITQSPKYLFRKEGQNVTLSCEQNLNHDAMYWYRQDPGQGLRLIYYSQIVNDFQKGDIAEGYSVSREKKESFPLTVTSAQKNPTAFYLCASSTTPGGSEAFFGQGTRLTVV.

This rearrangement joins TRBV7-2 to TRBJ2-7, with a possible D match to TRBD1 (6 bases). The V end was cut by 5 bases, the J end by 5 bases, with 19 bases between. Germline V lookup: CDR1 SGHTA, CDR2 FQGNSA. The CDR3 length is 15 residues. The CDR3: CASSKTGQGTHEQYF. Here the CDR3 DNA reads TGTGCCAGCAGCAAGACGGGTCAGGGGACCCACGAGCAGTACTTC.

The V and J genes are TRBV7-8 and TRBJ2-4, with 10 bases identical to TRBD2. J was trimmed by 0 bases and V by 5 bases; bases with no gene match: 10. CDR3 length equals 18 residues. The germline CDR1 and CDR2 sequences are SGHVS and FQNEAQ. The chain's CDR3 is CASSISGRTIVAKNIQYF. The CDR3 coding sequence is TGTGCCAGCAGCATTAGCGGGAGGACCATTGTAGCCAAAAACATTCAGTACTTC.

This clonotype was recorded a few times. The chain employs TRBV7-2 and TRBJ2-3; possibly TRBD2 for D (7 bases). The V gene's germline CDR1 is SGHTA and CDR2 FQGNSA. V dropped 4 bases and J dropped 6 bases, with 14 bases sitting between them. CDR3 length equals 14 residues. The CDR3 nucleotides read TGTGCCAGCAGCTCCCGCAGGGGAGGGGATACGCAGTATTTT. Amino acids: CASSSRRGGDTQYF.

This chain connects TRBV10-3 to TRBJ1-5; D is undetermined. Trimming removed 4 bases from V and 1 base from J, with 5 bases in between. The CDR3 extends over 13 amino acids. Germline V gene data show CDR1 as ENHRY and CDR2 as SYGVKD. The CDR3 reads CAISVGSNQPQHF. Written as DNA, the CDR3 is TGTGCCATCAGTGTGGGGAGCAATCAGCCCCAGCATTTT.